The 16 T cell receptor beta chains in this list originate from one sample, sequenced in a study of technical replicates of blood from a handful of donors. Profiling relied on immunoSEQ multiplex PCR, and the TCRdb table lists in-frame clones only, not all of them. The top ten clones hold around 0.42% of a sample with approximately 70,000 clones, 92% of them seen once. Sequenced input: T cells isolated from PBMCs. The receptors shown here come from a human donor in good health.

This chain connects TRBV6-6 to TRBJ1-1; the D gene is possibly TRBD1 (5 bases). V was shortened by 7 bases and J by 6 bases, with 15 bases between the two germline ends. Germline V gene lookup returns CDR1 MNHNY and CDR2 SVGAGI (reference sequence). The CDR3 covers 13 residues. This chain's CDR3 is CASTYGGFAEAFF. CDR3 DNA sequence: TGTGCCAGCACCTACGGGGGGTTTGCTGAAGCTTTCTTT.

V gene TRBV11-1 combines with J gene TRBJ1-2; no clear D. Per the germline V gene, CDR1 is SGHAT and CDR2 is FQDESV (reference sequence). This CDR3 has 12 amino acids. The V end was cut by 3 bases, the J end by 2 bases, with 4 bases between. In nucleotides, the CDR3 is TGTGCCAGCAGCTTTCGGAACTATGGCTACACCTTC. This sequence encodes CASSFRNYGYTF.

This sequence joins TRBV19 and TRBJ1-4, with D possibly matching TRBD1 (6 bases). Germline values: CDR1 LNHDA, CDR2 SQIVND (reference sequence). This CDR3 spans 14 amino acids. With 9 bases removed from V and 4 bases from J, the gap between germline ends came to 15 bases. CDR3 in amino acids: CASTTRGINEKLFF. The CDR3 DNA reads as TGTGCCAGCACTACCAGGGGCATTAATGAAAAACTGTTTTTT.

The chain is built from TRBV7-2 and TRBJ2-2; 9 bases align to TRBD2. The germline V gene has CDR1 SGHTA and CDR2 FQGNSA. CDR3 length: 16 residues. Trimming took 3 bases from V and 5 from J; bases not matched to a gene: 7. CDR3 residues: CASSFLAGSLTGELFF. CDR3 nucleotides: TGTGCCAGCAGCTTTCTAGCGGGGAGTCTAACCGGGGAGCTGTTTTTT.

The chain is built from TRBV27 and TRBJ1-1; tentatively, D is TRBD1 (5 bases). Trimming pared 3 bases from V and 1 base from J, leaving 6 bases between. Per the germline V gene, CDR1 is MNHEY and CDR2 is SMNVEV (reference sequence). The CDR3 covers 13 residues. CDR3 protein: CASSFQGNTEAFF. CDR3 DNA sequence: TGTGCCAGCAGTTTTCAGGGGAACACTGAAGCTTTCTTT.

The CDR3 here is CASRDRDRAYGYTF. The CDR3 DNA reads as TGTGCCAGCAGGGACAGGGACAGGGCCTATGGCTACACCTTC. The V call is TRBV5-6, the J call TRBJ1-2; TRBD1 matches 9 bases. CDR1 SGHDT and CDR2 YYEEEE come from the germline V gene. This CDR3 has 14 residues. With 5 bases clipped from V and 4 bases from J, the junction kept 6 bases outside the gene matches.

This clone was detected once. The chain has TRBV7-2 and TRBJ2-2; perhaps TRBD1 as D (6 bases). Germline V CDR1 and CDR2: SGHTA, FQGNSA. This CDR3 contains 13 residues. V was trimmed by 1 base and J by 8 bases, leaving 8 bases between them. The CDR3 sequence: CASSLGTAGELFF. CDR3 in DNA: TGTGCCAGCAGCTTAGGGACAGCAGGGGAGCTGTTTTTT.

This clone was recorded only once. This chain joins TRBV4-1 and TRBJ2-7; possibly TRBD2 for D (6 bases). Trimming pared 2 bases from V and 0 bases from J, leaving 11 bases between. Germline V gene sequence: CDR1 MGHRA, CDR2 YSYEKL. The CDR3 runs 15 residues. Here the CDR3 DNA reads TGCGCCAGCAGCCAACGGGGGTCCAGCTCCTACGAGCAGTACTTC. This sequence encodes CASSQRGSSSYEQYF.

The rearrangement joins TRBV6-4 to TRBJ1-1, with TRBD1 as a possible D gene (5 bases). The V end lost 2 bases, the J end lost 10 bases, and 11 bases lay between the germline ends. CDR1 and CDR2 (germline): MRHNA, SNTAGT. The CDR3 is 12 amino acids. The CDR3 nucleotides read TGTGCCAGCAGTGACAGGGGAGGAAGAGCTTTCTTT. Translation gives CASSDRGGRAFF.

The genes are TRBV27 and TRBJ1-5; D remains unclear. This CDR3 region has 14 residues. V was cut by 1 base and J by 6 bases, with 10 bases left in between. Germline V lookup: CDR1 MNHEY, CDR2 SMNVEV (reference sequence). The CDR3 is CASSLFAVIQPQHF. CDR3 bases: TGTGCCAGCAGTTTATTTGCGGTCATTCAGCCCCAGCATTTT.

This clone was detected only once. The chain links TRBV11-2 to TRBJ1-1; D perhaps matches TRBD1 (6 bases). The CDR3 length is 15 residues. The germline V gene encodes CDR1 SGHAT and CDR2 FQNNGV. Deletions cut 4 bases from V and 3 bases from J, with 15 bases between. CDR3 region: CASSSATGTHTEAFF. In DNA, the CDR3 is TGTGCCAGCAGCTCCGCTACAGGGACACACACTGAAGCTTTCTTT.

This chain connects TRBV11-2 to TRBJ2-2; 7 positions match TRBD1. This CDR3 contains 15 residues. Germline trimming cut 1 base from V and 6 bases from J; bases unmatched to any gene: 5. The germline V gene has CDR1 SGHAT and CDR2 FQNNGV. The CDR3 spells CASSLVQGFPGELFF. The DNA for the CDR3 is TGTGCCAGCAGCTTAGTACAGGGGTTTCCCGGGGAGCTGTTTTTT.

V and J are TRBV5-1 and TRBJ2-7; 7 positions match TRBD1. CDR3 length equals 15 residues. Germline CDR1 reads SGHRS; CDR2 reads YFSETQ. After removal of 1 base from V and 4 bases from J, the junction contained 8 bases not matched to a gene. CDR3 bases: TGCGCCAGCAGCTTGTCAGGGGGAGTAGTTTACGAGCAGTACTTC. The encoded protein is CASSLSGGVVYEQYF.

This rearrangement joins TRBV28 to TRBJ2-2, with 7 positions matching TRBD2. J was trimmed by 5 bases and V by 5 bases; bases with no gene match: 8. CDR1 is MDHEN, CDR2 SYDVKM, per germline. This CDR3 is 15 amino acids long. CDR3 amino acids: CASSSLGGNTGELFF. The DNA of the CDR3 is TGTGCCAGCAGTAGCCTCGGGGGGAATACCGGGGAGCTGTTTTTT.

The CDR3 reads CASSFDRGSNQPQHF. In DNA, the CDR3 is TGTGCCAGCAGTTTTGACAGGGGGAGCAATCAGCCCCAGCATTTT. This chain uses TRBV6-8 with TRBJ1-5, with 9 bases matching TRBD1. This CDR3 comprises 15 residues. The V segment lost 4 bases and the J segment 1 base; nucleotides outside the gene matches: 2. Germline loops: CDR1 MNHGY, CDR2 SAAAGT.

V is TRBV6-1 and J is TRBJ2-7; 9 bases line up with TRBD1. The germline CDR1 and CDR2 sequences are MNHNS and SASEGT. V shed 3 bases, J shed 7 bases, and the junction held 13 bases outside the gene matches. This CDR3 has 16 residues. This chain's CDR3 is CASSDGTGIPSREQYF. The DNA of the CDR3 is TGTGCCAGCAGTGACGGGACAGGGATTCCATCGAGGGAGCAGTACTTC.